This is a list of T cell receptor beta chains from one sample in a study of blood T cell repertoires in COVID-19. Sequencing used immunoSEQ multiplex PCR; TCRdb keeps in-frame clones, though not all of them. Here the sample spans around 94,000 clones, 70% to 85% being singletons. The specimen was peripheral blood. These receptors came from a man aged 55-75 years with active or convalescent COVID-19. Both conserved end residues are trimmed from each CDR3. Size is omitted from some rows. Given values are once, few, many or a class for expanded clones.

V gene	clone size	CDR3 protein
TRBV13	NA	ASSSPGGSSPLH
TRBV9	once	ASSVGDPDRTNEKLF
TRBV18	NA	ASSPVGTGDGYT
TRBV4-1	few	ASSQGLGSRAGELF
TRBV7-9	NA	ARDRESGELF
TRBV7-2	NA	ASSLSSAGGAIKLF
TRBV5-8	NA	ASSLGGRGYNEQF
TRBV10-2	NA	ASALLTGASGYT
TRBV10-1	NA	ATSDTPADTQY
TRBV27	few	ASTLGRGSPNSPLH
TRBV14	NA	ASSRDLRETQY
TRBV11-3	NA	ASSLVGAGTYEQY
TRBV5-1	few	ASSLAIGQGNTEAF
TRBV5-5	NA	ASSWGTSGRAQGEQF
TRBV7-9	NA	ASSLGAGDVTQY
TRBV19	NA	ASSMGTGFVNEQF
TRBV4-1	NA	ASSQDRDSYYEQY
TRBV7-9	NA	ASSLTDRGNTGELF
TRBV24-1	NA	ATSDLTSGRNVDEQF
TRBV30	few	AWSVGPRAPIEKLF
TRBV28	NA	ASRPTSGNTGELF
TRBV3-1/TRBV3-2	NA	ASSHDSSGNTIY
TRBV19	NA	ASRQGNQPQH
TRBV2	NA	ASALTGSGRASAQY
TRBV2	NA	ASTPEGHTQY
TRBV7-2	NA	ASSLAGSGSNADTQY
TRBV11-2	NA	ASSIPGQVGYGYT
TRBV29-1	NA	SVDLGQGRDAF
TRBV15	NA	ATSRILQGRSLGVQY
TRBV5-8	once	ASSLRGRDGYT
TRBV18	NA	ASSPSMEGGEY
TRBV5-1	NA	ASRGGRHQPPYEQY
TRBV5-5	NA	ASSLGQGGNTEAF
TRBV2	NA	ASSVAASGSTDTQY
TRBV13	NA	ASSPPTSGTYNEQF
TRBV18	NA	ASSPRTSGRTYNEQF
TRBV11-2	few	ASSPTTGPQPQH
TRBV12-3/TRBV12-4	few	ASSTNSYGYT
TRBV7-9	NA	ASSLAGTGKAYNEQF
TRBV5-1	NA	ASSLVAGAGTGELF
TRBV2	NA	ASSDGLANTEAF
TRBV5-6	once	ASSLMVASGSFYNEQF
TRBV5-5	NA	ASSSLRDRTYEQY
TRBV9	NA	ASSLTPGGTDTQY
TRBV7-2	NA	ASSLAGPMNTEAF
TRBV2	few	ASGGRLAGVDEQF
TRBV3-1/TRBV3-2	NA	ASTKGTGNYGYT
TRBV20-1	NA	SASGTVYGYT
TRBV7-9	NA	ASSLGSVGETQY
TRBV27	NA	ASRPRGGTDTQY
TRBV5-6	few	ASSLAGGTQPQH
TRBV6-2/TRBV6-3	few	ASSLAGAWETQY
TRBV29-1	NA	SVVKSRQGGGQY
TRBV6-5	NA	ASSFQGAEAF